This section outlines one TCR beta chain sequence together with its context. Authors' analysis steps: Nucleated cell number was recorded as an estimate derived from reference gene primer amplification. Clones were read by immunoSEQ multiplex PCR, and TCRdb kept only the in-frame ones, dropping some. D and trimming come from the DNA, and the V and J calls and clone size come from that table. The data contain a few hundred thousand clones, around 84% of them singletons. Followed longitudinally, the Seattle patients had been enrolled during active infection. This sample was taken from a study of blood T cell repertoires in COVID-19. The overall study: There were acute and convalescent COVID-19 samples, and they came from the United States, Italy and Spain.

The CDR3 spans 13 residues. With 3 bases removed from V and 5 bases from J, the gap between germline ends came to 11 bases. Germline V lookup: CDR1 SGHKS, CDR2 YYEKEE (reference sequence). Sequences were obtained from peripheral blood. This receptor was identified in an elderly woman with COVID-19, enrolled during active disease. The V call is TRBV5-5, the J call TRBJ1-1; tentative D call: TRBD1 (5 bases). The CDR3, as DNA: TGTGCCAGCAGCTACCAGGGTGAAACTGAAGCTTTCTTT. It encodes CASSYQGETEAFF.